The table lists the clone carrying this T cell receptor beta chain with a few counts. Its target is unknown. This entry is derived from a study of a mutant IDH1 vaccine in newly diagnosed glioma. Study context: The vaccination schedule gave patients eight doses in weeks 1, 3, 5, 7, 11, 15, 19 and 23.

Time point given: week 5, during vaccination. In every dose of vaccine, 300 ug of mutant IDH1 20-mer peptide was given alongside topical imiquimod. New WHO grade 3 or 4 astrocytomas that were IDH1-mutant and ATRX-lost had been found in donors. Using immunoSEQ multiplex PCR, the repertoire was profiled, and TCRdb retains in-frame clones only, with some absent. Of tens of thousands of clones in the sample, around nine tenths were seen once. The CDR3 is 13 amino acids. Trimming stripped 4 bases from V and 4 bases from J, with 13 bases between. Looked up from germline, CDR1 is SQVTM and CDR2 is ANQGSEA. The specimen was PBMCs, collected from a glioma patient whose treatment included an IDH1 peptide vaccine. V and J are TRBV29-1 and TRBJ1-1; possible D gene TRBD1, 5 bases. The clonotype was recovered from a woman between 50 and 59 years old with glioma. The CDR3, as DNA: TGCAGCGTTGCAGGTTCAGGGTTCACTGAAGCTTTCTTT. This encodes CSVAGSGFTEAFF.